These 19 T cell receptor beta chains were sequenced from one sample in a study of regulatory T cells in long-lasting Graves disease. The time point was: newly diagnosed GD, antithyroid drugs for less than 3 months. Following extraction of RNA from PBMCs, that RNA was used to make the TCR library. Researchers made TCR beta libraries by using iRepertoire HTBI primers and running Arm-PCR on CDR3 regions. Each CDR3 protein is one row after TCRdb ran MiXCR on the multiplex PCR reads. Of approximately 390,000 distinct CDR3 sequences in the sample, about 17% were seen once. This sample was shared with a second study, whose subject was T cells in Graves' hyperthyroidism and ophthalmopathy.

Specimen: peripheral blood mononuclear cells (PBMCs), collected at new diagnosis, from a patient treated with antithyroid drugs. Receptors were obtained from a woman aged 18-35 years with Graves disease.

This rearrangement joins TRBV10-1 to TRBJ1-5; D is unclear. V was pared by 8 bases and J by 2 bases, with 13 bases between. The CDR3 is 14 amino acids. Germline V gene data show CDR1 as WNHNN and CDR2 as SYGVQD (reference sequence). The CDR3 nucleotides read TGCGCCAGCGCACCGGGTTTAGGCAATCAGCCCCAGCATTTT. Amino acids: CASAPGLGNQPQHF.

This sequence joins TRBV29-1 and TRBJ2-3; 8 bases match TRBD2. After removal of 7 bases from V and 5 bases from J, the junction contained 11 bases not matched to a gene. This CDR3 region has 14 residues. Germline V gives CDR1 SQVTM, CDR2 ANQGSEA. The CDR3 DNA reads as TGCAGCGGGGGGTCCGGGACTAGAGGAGATACGCAGTATTTT. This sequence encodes CSGGSGTRGDTQYF.

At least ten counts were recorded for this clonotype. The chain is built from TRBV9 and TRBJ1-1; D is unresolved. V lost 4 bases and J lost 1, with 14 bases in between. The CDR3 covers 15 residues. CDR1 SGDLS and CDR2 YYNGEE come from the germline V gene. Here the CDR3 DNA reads TGTGCCAGCAGCCCCCGGTCGGTACCGAACACTGAAGCTTTCTTT. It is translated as CASSPRSVPNTEAFF.

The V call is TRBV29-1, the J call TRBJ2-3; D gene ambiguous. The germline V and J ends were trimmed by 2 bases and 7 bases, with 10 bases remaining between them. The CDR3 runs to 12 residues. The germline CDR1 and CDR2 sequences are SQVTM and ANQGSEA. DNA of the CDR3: TGCAGCGTTGAACAGGCCTCAAATACGCAGTATTTT. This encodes CSVEQASNTQYF.

CDR3 amino acids: CASRTGLSSGNTIYF. CDR3 in DNA: TGTGCCAGCAGGACAGGGCTTAGCTCTGGAAACACCATATATTTT. The rearrangement uses TRBV12-3 or TRBV12-4 and TRBJ1-3; 7 nucleotides line up with TRBD1. The length of the CDR3 is 15 residues. Germline trimming cut 6 bases from V and 0 bases from J; bases unmatched to any gene: 5.

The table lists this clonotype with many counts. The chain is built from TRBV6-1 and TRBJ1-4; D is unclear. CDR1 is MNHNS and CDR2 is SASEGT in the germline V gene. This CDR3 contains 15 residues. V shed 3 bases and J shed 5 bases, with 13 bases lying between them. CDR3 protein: CASSDRTGGNEKLFF. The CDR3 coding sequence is TGTGCCAGCAGTGACCGGACGGGCGGGAATGAAAAACTGTTTTTT.

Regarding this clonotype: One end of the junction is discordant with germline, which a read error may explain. CDR3 nucleotides: TGTGCCATCAGCCAGACCTGGGAGCATTACTTC. Its translation is CAISQTWEHYF. The chain uses TRBV3-1 and TRBJ2-7, with D possibly TRBD2 on 5 matching bases. The germline V gene encodes CDR1 LGHDT and CDR2 YNNKEL (reference sequence). The CDR3 spans 11 residues.

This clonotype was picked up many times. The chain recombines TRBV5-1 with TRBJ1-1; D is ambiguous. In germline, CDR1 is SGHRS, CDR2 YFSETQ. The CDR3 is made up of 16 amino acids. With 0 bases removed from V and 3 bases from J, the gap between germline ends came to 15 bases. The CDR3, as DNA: TGCGCCAGCAGCTTGGCCGTAGAGAGGAAGGACACTGAAGCTTTCTTT. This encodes CASSLAVERKDTEAFF.

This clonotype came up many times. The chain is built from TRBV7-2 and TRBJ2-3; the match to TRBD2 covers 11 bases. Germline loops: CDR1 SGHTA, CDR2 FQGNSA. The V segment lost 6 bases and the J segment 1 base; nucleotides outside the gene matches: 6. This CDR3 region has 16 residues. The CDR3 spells CASRPSGGTRTDTQYF. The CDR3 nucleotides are TGTGCCAGCAGACCTAGCGGGGGGACCCGCACAGATACGCAGTATTTT.

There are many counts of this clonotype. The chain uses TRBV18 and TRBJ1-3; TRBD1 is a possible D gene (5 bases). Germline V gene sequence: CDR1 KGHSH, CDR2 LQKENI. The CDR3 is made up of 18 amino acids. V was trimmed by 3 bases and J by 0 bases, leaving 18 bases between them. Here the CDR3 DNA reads TGTGCCAGCTCACCCGCGGGGACTAGACAGAACTCTGGAAACACCATATATTTT. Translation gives CASSPAGTRQNSGNTIYF.

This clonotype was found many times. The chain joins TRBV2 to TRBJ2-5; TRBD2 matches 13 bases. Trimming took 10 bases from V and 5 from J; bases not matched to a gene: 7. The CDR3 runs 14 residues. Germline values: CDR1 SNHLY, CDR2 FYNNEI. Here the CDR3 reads CATGLAGSKETQYF. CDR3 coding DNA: TGTGCCACGGGACTAGCGGGAAGTAAGGAGACCCAGTACTTC. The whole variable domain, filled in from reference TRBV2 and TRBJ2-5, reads EPEVTQTPSHQVTQMGQEVILRCVPISNHLYFYWYRQILGQKVEFLVSFYNNEISEKSEIFDDQFSVERPDGSNFTLKIRSTKLEDSAMYFCATGLAGSKETQYFGPGTRLLVL.

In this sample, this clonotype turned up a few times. DNA of the CDR3: TGTGCCAGCAGTTTGTACGGCGTGGCCTACAATGAGCAGTTCTTC. This encodes CASSLYGVAYNEQFF. The chain carries TRBV12-3 or TRBV12-4 and TRBJ2-1; D call uncertain. CDR3 length equals 15 residues. With 3 bases removed from V and 2 bases from J, the gap between germline ends came to 11 bases.

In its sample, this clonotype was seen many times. Written as DNA, the CDR3 is TGCGCCAGCAGCCACGTGCGGGGCGTGGGCACTGAAGCTTTCTTT. Amino acid sequence: CASSHVRGVGTEAFF. This chain links TRBV5-1 with TRBJ1-1; possibly TRBD1 for D (5 bases). The CDR3 covers 15 residues. The germline gives CDR1 SGHRS, CDR2 YFSETQ. V lost 4 bases and J lost 4, with 17 bases in between.

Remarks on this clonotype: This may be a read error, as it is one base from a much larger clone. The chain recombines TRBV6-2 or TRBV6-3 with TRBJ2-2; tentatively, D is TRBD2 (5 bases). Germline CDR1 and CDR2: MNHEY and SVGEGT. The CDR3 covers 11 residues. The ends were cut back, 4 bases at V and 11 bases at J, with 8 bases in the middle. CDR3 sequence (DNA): TGTGCCAGCAGTTGCCCGGGAGAGCTGTTTTTT. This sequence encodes CASSCPGELFF.

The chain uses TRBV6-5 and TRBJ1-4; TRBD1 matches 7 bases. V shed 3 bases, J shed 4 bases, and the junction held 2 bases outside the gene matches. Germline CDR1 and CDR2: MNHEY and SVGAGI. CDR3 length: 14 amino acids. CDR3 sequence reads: CASSYGDSNEKLFF. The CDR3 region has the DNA TGTGCCAGCAGTTATGGGGACAGTAATGAAAAACTGTTTTTT.

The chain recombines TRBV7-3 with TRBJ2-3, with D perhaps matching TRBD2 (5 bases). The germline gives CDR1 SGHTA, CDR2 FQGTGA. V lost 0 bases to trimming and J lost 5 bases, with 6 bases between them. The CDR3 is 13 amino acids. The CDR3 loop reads CASSLTRVDTQYF. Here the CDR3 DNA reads TGTGCCAGCAGCTTAACGAGGGTAGATACGCAGTATTTT. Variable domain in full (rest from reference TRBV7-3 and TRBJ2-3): GAGVSQTPSNKVTEKGKYVELRCDPISGHTALYWYRQSLGQGPEFLIYFQGTGAADDSGLPNDRFFAVRPEGSVSTLKIQRTERGDSAVYLCASSLTRVDTQYFGPGTRLTVL.

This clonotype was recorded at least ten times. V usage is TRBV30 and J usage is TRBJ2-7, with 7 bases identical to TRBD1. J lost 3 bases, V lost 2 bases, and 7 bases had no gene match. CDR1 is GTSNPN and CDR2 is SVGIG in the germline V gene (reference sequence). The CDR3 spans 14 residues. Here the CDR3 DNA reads TGTGCCTGGAGTCTAGGGGGCTCCCTCTACGAGCAGTACTTC. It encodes CAWSLGGSLYEQYF.

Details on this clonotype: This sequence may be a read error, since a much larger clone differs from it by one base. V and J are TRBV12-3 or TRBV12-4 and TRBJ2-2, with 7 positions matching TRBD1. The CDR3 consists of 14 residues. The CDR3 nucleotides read TGTGCCAGCAGTAAAGACAGGGACACCGGGGAGCTGTCTTTT. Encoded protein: CASSKDRDTGELSF.

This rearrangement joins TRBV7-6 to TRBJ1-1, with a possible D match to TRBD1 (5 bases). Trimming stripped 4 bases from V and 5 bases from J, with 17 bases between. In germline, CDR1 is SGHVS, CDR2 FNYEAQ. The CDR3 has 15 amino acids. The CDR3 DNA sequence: TGTGCCAGCAGCTACTTTCCGGGGACGGAAACTGAAGCTTTCTTT. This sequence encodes CASSYFPGTETEAFF.